These T cell receptor beta chains were read from a single sample in a study of T cells in Graves' hyperthyroidism and ophthalmopathy. TCRdb analysed the multiplex PCR reads with MiXCR anew, one entry per CDR3 protein. The repertoire has more than 300,000 distinct CDR3 sequences, more than 12% of them found once; the top ten carry around 20%. Specimen: blood. All receptors derive from a woman aged 25 to 39 with Graves' ophthalmopathy. The CDR3 runs from the conserved cysteine through the conserved F or W. The order of the fields is clone size, CDR3 length, J gene, V gene, D gene, CDR3 protein, CDR3 DNA. D genes are given only for firm matches. Expanded clones are given a class, and other clones once, few, many or no size at all.

clone size: many
CDR3 length: 12
J gene: TRBJ1-2
V gene: TRBV7-9
D gene: NA
CDR3 protein: CASSSADSGYTF
CDR3 DNA: TGTGCCAGCAGCAGCGCGGACTCTGGCTACACCTTC

clone size: NA
CDR3 length: 14
J gene: TRBJ1-1
V gene: TRBV19
D gene: TRBD1
CDR3 protein: CASSGHRGLAEAFF
CDR3 DNA: TGTGCCAGCAGTGGGCACAGGGGGCTTGCTGAAGCTTTCTTT

clone size: many
CDR3 length: 17
J gene: TRBJ2-7
V gene: TRBV7-8
D gene: NA
CDR3 protein: CASSLLSGSAFAYEQYF
CDR3 DNA: TGTGCCAGCAGCTTACTCTCCGGTTCGGCCTTTGCCTACGAGCAGTACTTC

clone size: few
CDR3 length: 19
J gene: TRBJ2-5
V gene: TRBV6-1
D gene: TRBD1
CDR3 protein: CASSESRGQGPLPGETQYF
CDR3 DNA: TGTGCCAGCAGTGAATCTAGGGGGCAGGGGCCGCTGCCAGGAGAGACCCAGTACTTC

clone size: many
CDR3 length: 16
J gene: TRBJ2-1
V gene: TRBV11-2
D gene: TRBD2
CDR3 protein: CASSLLTSGGYNEQFF
CDR3 DNA: TGTGCCAGCAGCTTATTGACTAGCGGGGGGTACAATGAGCAGTTCTTC

clone size: many
CDR3 length: 14
J gene: TRBJ2-7
V gene: TRBV5-1
D gene: NA
CDR3 protein: CASKEHTDMTEQYF
CDR3 DNA: TGCGCCAGCAAGGAGCACACCGACATGACCGAGCAGTACTTC

clone size: NA
CDR3 length: 13
J gene: TRBJ2-7
V gene: TRBV30
D gene: TRBD2
CDR3 protein: CAWSVRAGAVQYF
CDR3 DNA: TGTGCCTGGAGTGTAAGAGCGGGGGCCGTGCAGTACTTC

clone size: many
CDR3 length: 18
J gene: TRBJ2-6
V gene: TRBV6-1
D gene: TRBD1
CDR3 protein: CASSIRGQAPSGANVLTF
CDR3 DNA: TGTGCCAGCAGTATCCGGGGACAGGCCCCCTCTGGGGCCAACGTCCTGACTTTC

clone size: NA
CDR3 length: 13
J gene: TRBJ2-5
V gene: TRBV20-1
D gene: NA
CDR3 protein: CSAVSAVEETQYF
CDR3 DNA: TGCAGTGCAGTGTCGGCTGTCGAAGAGACCCAGTACTTC

clone size: many
CDR3 length: 14
J gene: TRBJ2-5
V gene: TRBV12-3/TRBV12-4
D gene: NA
CDR3 protein: CASSLLAGPETQYF
CDR3 DNA: TGTGCCAGCAGCCTCCTCGCGGGCCCAGAGACCCAGTACTTC

clone size: NA
CDR3 length: 16
J gene: TRBJ2-5
V gene: TRBV5-1
D gene: TRBD2
CDR3 protein: CASSPGLQIVAETQYF
CDR3 DNA: TGCGCCAGCAGCCCGGGACTACAAATCGTTGCGGAGACCCAGTACTTC

clone size: few
CDR3 length: 14
J gene: TRBJ2-3
V gene: TRBV24-1
D gene: TRBD1
CDR3 protein: CATSSGQGADTQYF
CDR3 DNA: TGTGCCACCAGTTCGGGACAGGGAGCAGATACGCAGTATTTT

clone size: many
CDR3 length: 13
J gene: TRBJ1-6
V gene: TRBV20-1
D gene: NA
CDR3 protein: CSALGGVGSPLHF
CDR3 DNA: TGCAGTGCTCTGGGAGGGGTTGGTTCACCCCTCCACTTT

clone size: many
CDR3 length: 13
J gene: TRBJ2-7
V gene: TRBV6-2/TRBV6-3
D gene: TRBD2
CDR3 protein: CASSYGGSHEQYF
CDR3 DNA: TGTGCCAGCTCGTACGGGGGGTCCCACGAGCAGTACTTC

clone size: many
CDR3 length: 15
J gene: TRBJ2-7
V gene: TRBV11-2
D gene: NA
CDR3 protein: CASAARGAPSVEQYF
CDR3 DNA: TGTGCCAGCGCGGCAAGGGGCGCTCCCTCTGTCGAGCAGTACTTC

clone size: few
CDR3 length: 14
J gene: TRBJ2-7
V gene: TRBV20-1
D gene: NA
CDR3 protein: CSVVPGGTSYEQYF
CDR3 DNA: TGCAGTGTGGTGCCGGGGGGCACCTCCTACGAGCAGTACTTC

clone size: many
CDR3 length: 14
J gene: TRBJ2-2
V gene: TRBV30
D gene: NA
CDR3 protein: CAWSVQGTSGELFF
CDR3 DNA: TGTGCCTGGAGTGTACAGGGAACTTCCGGGGAGCTGTTTTTT

clone size: many
CDR3 length: 17
J gene: TRBJ2-1
V gene: TRBV2
D gene: TRBD1
CDR3 protein: CASRRIRQGNNANEQFF
CDR3 DNA: TGTGCCAGCAGGAGGATCAGACAGGGCAATAATGCCAATGAGCAGTTCTTC

clone size: many
CDR3 length: 12
J gene: TRBJ1-3
V gene: TRBV20-1
D gene: NA
CDR3 protein: CSRPISGNTIYF
CDR3 DNA: TGCAGTCGCCCTATCTCTGGAAACACCATATATTTT

clone size: many
CDR3 length: 13
J gene: TRBJ1-2
V gene: TRBV13
D gene: TRBD1
CDR3 protein: CASSADRALGYTF
CDR3 DNA: TGTGCCAGCAGCGCAGACAGGGCCTTGGGCTACACCTTC

clone size: many
CDR3 length: 14
J gene: TRBJ2-7
V gene: TRBV2
D gene: TRBD1
CDR3 protein: CASSVEGTGYEQYF
CDR3 DNA: TGTGCCAGCAGTGTTGAGGGGACAGGCTACGAGCAGTACTTC

clone size: many
CDR3 length: 13
J gene: TRBJ2-3
V gene: TRBV10-3
D gene: NA
CDR3 protein: CAISEVDIDTQYF
CDR3 DNA: TGTGCCATCAGTGAGGTTGATATAGATACGCAGTATTTT

clone size: many
CDR3 length: 14
J gene: TRBJ2-7
V gene: TRBV30
D gene: NA
CDR3 protein: CAWSVGTVDYEQYF
CDR3 DNA: TGTGCCTGGAGTGTAGGGACCGTTGATTACGAGCAGTACTTC

clone size: NA
CDR3 length: 14
J gene: TRBJ1-2
V gene: TRBV12-3/TRBV12-4
D gene: NA
CDR3 protein: CASSYASQGGGYTF
CDR3 DNA: TGTGCCAGCAGTTACGCCTCACAGGGAGGTGGCTACACCTTC

clone size: many
CDR3 length: 15
J gene: TRBJ2-3
V gene: TRBV2
D gene: NA
CDR3 protein: CASLAGAVSTDTQYF
CDR3 DNA: TGTGCCAGCCTTGCAGGGGCGGTTAGCACAGATACGCAGTATTTT

clone size: NA
CDR3 length: 14
J gene: TRBJ1-5
V gene: TRBV9
D gene: NA
CDR3 protein: CASSVSFSNQPQHF
CDR3 DNA: TGTGCCAGCAGCGTTTCGTTTAGCAATCAGCCCCAGCATTTT

clone size: many
CDR3 length: 15
J gene: TRBJ1-5
V gene: TRBV6-1
D gene: NA
CDR3 protein: CASSPYPGVDQPQHF
CDR3 DNA: TGTGCCAGCAGTCCTTATCCGGGGGTGGATCAGCCCCAGCATTTT